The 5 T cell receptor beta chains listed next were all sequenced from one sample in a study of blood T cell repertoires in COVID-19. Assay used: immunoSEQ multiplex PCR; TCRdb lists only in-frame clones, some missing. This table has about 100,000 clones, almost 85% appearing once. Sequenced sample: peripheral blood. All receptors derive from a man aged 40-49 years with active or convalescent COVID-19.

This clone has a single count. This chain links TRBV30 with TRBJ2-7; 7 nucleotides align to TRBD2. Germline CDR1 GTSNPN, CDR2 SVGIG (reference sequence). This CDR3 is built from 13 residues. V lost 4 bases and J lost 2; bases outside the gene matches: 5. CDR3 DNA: TGTGCCTGGACCCTTAGCGGGCCCTACGAGCAGTACTTC. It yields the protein CAWTLSGPYEQYF. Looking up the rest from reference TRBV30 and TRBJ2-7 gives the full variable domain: SQTIHQWPATLVQPVGSPLSLECTVEGTSNPNLYWYRQAAGRGLQLLFYSVGIGQISSEVPQNLSASRPQDRQFILSSKKLLLSDSGFYLCAWTLSGPYEQYFGPGTRLTVT.

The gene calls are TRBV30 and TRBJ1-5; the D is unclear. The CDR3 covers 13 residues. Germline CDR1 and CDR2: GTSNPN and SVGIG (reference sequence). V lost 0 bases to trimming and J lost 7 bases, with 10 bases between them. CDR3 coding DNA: TGTGCCTGGAGTGTCGCGCAGGCACAGCCCCAGCATTTT. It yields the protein CAWSVAQAQPQHF. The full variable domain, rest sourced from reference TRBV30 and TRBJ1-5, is SQTIHQWPATLVQPVGSPLSLECTVEGTSNPNLYWYRQAAGRGLQLLFYSVGIGQISSEVPQNLSASRPQDRQFILSSKKLLLSDSGFYLCAWSVAQAQPQHFGDGTRLSIL.

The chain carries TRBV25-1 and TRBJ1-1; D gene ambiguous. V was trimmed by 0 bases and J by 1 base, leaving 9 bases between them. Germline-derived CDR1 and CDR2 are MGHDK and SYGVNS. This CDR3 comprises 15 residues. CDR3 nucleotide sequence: TGTGCCAGCAGTGAATATCGAGGAAGGAACACTGAAGCTTTCTTT. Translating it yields CASSEYRGRNTEAFF.

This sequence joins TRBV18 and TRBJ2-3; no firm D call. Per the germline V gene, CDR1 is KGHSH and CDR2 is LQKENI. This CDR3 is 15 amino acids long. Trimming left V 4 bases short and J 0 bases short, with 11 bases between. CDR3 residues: CASSLLTISTDTQYF. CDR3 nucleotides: TGTGCCAGCTCACTCCTAACGATTAGCACAGATACGCAGTATTTT.

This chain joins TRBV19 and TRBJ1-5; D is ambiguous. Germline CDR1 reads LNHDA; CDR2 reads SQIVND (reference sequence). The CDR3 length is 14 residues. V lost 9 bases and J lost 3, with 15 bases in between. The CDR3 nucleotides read TGTGCCAGCGGCGGGCAGGTAGACAATCAGCCCCAGCATTTT. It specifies CASGGQVDNQPQHF.